These 12 T cell receptor beta chains were all obtained from the same sample, sequenced in a study of metastatic and nonmetastatic thyroid tumors. TCRdb reanalyzed the PCR reads via MiXCR. Of roughly 30,000 clones listed, roughly 30% are singletons. Every patient underwent thyroid surgery untreated. Sequencing was performed on blood. All receptors come from a female donor with papillary thyroid cancer or a benign thyroid nodule (not recorded which). Some clones in this sample may be carry-over from other donors' samples.

The chain links TRBV10-1 to TRBJ2-3; 8 bases align to TRBD2. The V gene end was trimmed by 8 bases and the J gene end by 6 bases; junction bases not matched to a gene: 19. The CDR3 sequence is 17 residues long. Germline loops: CDR1 WNHNN, CDR2 SYGVQD (reference sequence). The CDR3 sequence: CASWARKREGHKDTQYF. The CDR3 bases are TGCGCCAGCTGGGCACGAAAACGGGAGGGCCATAAGGATACGCAGTATTTT.

In its sample, this clone was seen once. The chain links TRBV11-3 to TRBJ2-1, with D possibly TRBD1 on 6 matching bases. The germline CDR1 and CDR2 sequences are SGHNT and YENEEA. V shed 5 bases and J shed 3 bases, with 8 bases lying between them. This CDR3 comprises 13 residues. The CDR3: CASSLDSYNEQFF. The CDR3 DNA follows: TGTGCCAGCAGCCTGGACAGCTACAATGAGCAGTTCTTC. Full variable domain (outside the CDR3, taken from reference TRBV11-3 and TRBJ2-1): EAGVVQSPRYKIIEKKQPVAFWCNPISGHNTLYWYLQNLGQGPELLIRYENEEAVDDSQLPKDRFSAERLKGVDSTLKIQPAELGDSAVYLCASSLDSYNEQFFGPGTRLTVL.

At least ten counts were recorded for this clone. This sequence joins TRBV4-2 and TRBJ2-1, with TRBD1 matching over 7 bases. J was trimmed by 4 bases and V by 0 bases; bases with no gene match: 15. The CDR3 spans 19 residues. Germline V CDR1 and CDR2: LGHNA, YNFKEQ. Here the CDR3 DNA reads TGTGCCAGCAGCCAAGAAGTCTTTCGGGTACAGGGGTGGTACAATGAGCAGTTCTTC. The encoded protein is CASSQEVFRVQGWYNEQFF.

V usage is TRBV6-2 or TRBV6-3 and J usage is TRBJ1-2; tentative D call: TRBD1 (5 bases). Germline CDR1 and CDR2: MNHEY and SVGEGT. This CDR3 region has 15 residues. V lost 0 bases and J 1 base, leaving 9 bases between the germline ends. The CDR3 bases are TGTGCCAGCAGTTACTCTGGGGGGAGTAACTATGGCTACACCTTC. Residues: CASSYSGGSNYGYTF.

This clone was detected ten times or more. The CDR3 protein is CASSTGNPGSYNEQFF. DNA for the CDR3: TGTGCCAGTAGTACAGGGAACCCTGGCTCCTACAATGAGCAGTTCTTC. The chain couples TRBV19 to TRBJ2-1; D possibly corresponds to TRBD1 (5 bases). This CDR3 is 16 amino acids long. CDR1 LNHDA and CDR2 SQIVND come from the germline V gene (reference sequence). V was pared by 4 bases and J by 0 bases, with 13 bases between.

V gene TRBV20-1 combines with J gene TRBJ2-7; perhaps TRBD2 as D (5 bases). Per germline, CDR1 DFQATT and CDR2 SNEGSKA (reference sequence). Trimming took off 3 bases at V and 6 bases at J, with 24 bases between the two ends. The CDR3 extends over 16 amino acids. The CDR3 is CSASLKVGEERVEQYF. The DNA for the CDR3 is TGCAGTGCTAGTCTCAAAGTGGGAGAGGAACGGGTCGAGCAGTACTTC.

Note on this clone: A much larger clone sits a single nucleotide away, making a read error possible. The sample carries other DNA sequences with the same CDR3. The chain joins TRBV3-1 to TRBJ2-3; 14 bases are shared with TRBD2. V was pared by 0 bases and J by 4 bases, with 6 bases of the junction left unmatched. The CDR3 extends over 18 amino acids. In germline, CDR1 is LGHDT, CDR2 YNNKEL (reference sequence). CDR3 loop: CASSQDRGTSGRADTQYF. The CDR3 DNA sequence: TGTGCCAGCAGCCAAGATAGAGGGACTAGCGGGAGAGCAGATACGCAGTATTTT.

As concerns this clone: At one of its ends the junction is not consistent with the germline gene, which may arise from a read error. The V and J genes are TRBV12-3 or TRBV12-4 and TRBJ1-5, with a possible D match to TRBD1 (5 bases). The CDR3 is 12 residues long. DNA of the CDR3: TGTACCAGCAGAGGACTGGGGGGGCCCCAGCATTTT. Its protein product is CTSRGLGGPQHF.

Details on this clone: A read error may produce the germline difference seen at one junction end. The chain employs TRBV4-2 and TRBJ2-5; 13 bases match TRBD2. CDR3 size: 17 residues. Germline values: CDR1 LGHNA, CDR2 YNFKEQ. CDR3 in amino acids: CARSQVSGLAGVETQYF. In nucleotides, the CDR3 is TGTGCCAGAAGCCAAGTAAGTGGACTAGCGGGAGTAGAGACCCAGTACTTC.

Ten or more counts support this clone. The same CDR3 also results from other DNA sequences found in this sample. The V and J genes are TRBV3-1 and TRBJ2-1; D remains ambiguous. This CDR3 has 16 residues. Trimming removed 3 bases at V and 0 bases at J, with 12 bases between. Looked up from germline, CDR1 is LGHDT and CDR2 is YNNKEL (reference sequence). CDR3 bases: TGTGCCAGCAGCCATGTTCTCCGGAGCTCCTACAATGAGCAGTTCTTC. Protein: CASSHVLRSSYNEQFF.

There are many counts of this clone. The CDR3: CSATGSETQYF. CDR3 in DNA: TGCAGTGCTACCGGGAGTGAGACCCAGTACTTC. The J gene is TRBJ2-5, the V gene TRBV20-1, with D perhaps matching TRBD2 (6 bases). CDR1 and CDR2 (germline): DFQATT, SNEGSKA (reference sequence). The germline V and J ends were trimmed by 4 bases and 5 bases, with 8 bases remaining between them. This CDR3 spans 11 amino acids.

This chain joins TRBV20-1 and TRBJ1-5; 9 bases line up with TRBD1. Germline-derived CDR1 and CDR2 are DFQATT and SNEGSKA (reference sequence). V lost 5 bases, J lost 6 bases, and 11 bases stayed unmatched. The CDR3 loop spans 15 amino acids. The CDR3 DNA reads TGCAGTGCTCGCCGGGACAGGGCGGGGAGTCAGCCCCAGCATTTT. The encoded protein is CSARRDRAGSQPQHF.